Described below is a single T cell receptor (beta chain) sequence and its context. Method: immunoSEQ multiplex PCR; TCRdb's copy keeps in-frame clones and lacks some. The sample includes roughly 600,000 clones, roughly 98% of them seen just once. Per the germline V gene, CDR1 is SGDLS and CDR2 is YYNGEE. J was trimmed by 0 bases and V by 4 bases; bases with no gene match: 7. The CDR3 is 16 residues long. This record belongs to a study of shared clonotypes between healthy human individuals. CD45RO-negative CD8 cells positively selected for CCR7 made up the naive population, which excluded terminally differentiated effector memory CD45RA+ cells.

The source material was naive CD8+ T cells sorted from blood. The rearrangement joins TRBV9 to TRBJ2-1; TRBD1 agrees at 7 bases. The source of this sequence is a man aged 25 to 40 in good health. CDR3 region: CASSLGQASSYNEQFF. In DNA, the CDR3 is TGTGCCAGCAGCCTCGGACAGGCCAGCTCCTACAATGAGCAGTTCTTC.